The clone carrying this T cell receptor beta chain is a singleton in its sample. The data were taken from a study of OX40 agonist ivuxolimab in advanced cancers. V trimming: 4 bases; J trimming: 8 bases; junction bases outside the gene matches: 15. Germline V gene lookup returns CDR1 SGHRS and CDR2 YFSETQ. CDR3 length equals 16 residues. Profiling relied on immunoSEQ multiplex PCR, and the TCRdb table lists in-frame clones only, not all of them. The sample includes around 92,000 clones, roughly 94% seen only once; the top ten take about 0.17%. Sequenced material: CD4+ or CD8+ T cells sorted from blood, taken in a trial of the OX40 agonist ivuxolimab. This chain links TRBV5-1 with TRBJ1-1; TRBD1 matches 9 bases. This clonotype was obtained from an adult with an advanced solid tumor such as melanoma, head and neck, liver or kidney cancer. The CDR3 region has the DNA TGCGCCAGCAGCAAGGCCGGGACAGGGAACAATCGAGAAGCTTTCTTT. It translates to CASSKAGTGNNREAFF. Supplemented by reference TRBV5-1 and TRBJ1-1, the full variable domain reads KAGVTQTPRYLIKTRGQQVTLSCSPISGHRSVSWYQQTPGQGLQFLFEYFSETQRNKGNFPGRFSGRQFSNSRSEMNVSTLELGDSALYLCASSKAGTGNNREAFFGQGTRLTVV.